This T cell receptor (beta chain) was recovered during a study of blood T cell repertoires in COVID-19. TCRdb's copy holds only in-frame clones and misses some; the assay was immunoSEQ multiplex PCR. This sample has some 370,000 clones; 89% occur once, and the top ten carry roughly 1.2%. The length of the CDR3 is 16 residues. The V end lost 3 bases, the J end lost 2 bases, and 17 bases lay between the germline ends. CDR1 and CDR2 from the germline V gene are LNHDA and SQIVND (reference sequence). Sequenced material: peripheral blood. The clonotype comes from a man between 35 and 55 years old with acute or convalescent COVID-19. The rearrangement joins TRBV19 to TRBJ2-7; D perhaps matches TRBD2 (6 bases). In nucleotides, the CDR3 is TGTGCCAGTAGTATCCAGAGTAGCGGAGGGGCCTACGAGCAGTACTTC. As protein: CASSIQSSGGAYEQYF.